This entry is about one T cell receptor (beta chain). Its antigen is unidentified. Germline-derived CDR1 and CDR2 are SGHTA and FQGNSA. V lost 4 bases, J lost 2 bases, and 12 bases lay in between. CDR3 size: 15 residues. These data are taken from a study of shared clonotypes between healthy human individuals. General observations from the study: Among non-shared clonotypes, generation probabilities were lower than among those shared by all four donors. Specimens sampled were limited to blood, with tissue repertoires likely differing.

Several immunoSEQ plates received, in even portions, the genomic DNA of each subset. Some 29,000 T cell genomes (roughly 190 ng DNA) went into each sorted-subset replicate. TCRdb's copy holds only in-frame clones and misses some; the assay was immunoSEQ multiplex PCR. The sample includes 950,000 to 1,300,000 clones, around 76% seen only once; the top ten take 1.2% to 1.5%. The chain recombines TRBV7-2 with TRBJ1-3, with D possibly matching TRBD1 (5 bases). Material: memory CD4+ T cells sorted from blood. This sample's subset: CD45RA-negative fraction. The sequence was collected from a man aged 18 to 29 in good health. The CDR3 is CASSSWGGAGNTIYF. The DNA of the CDR3 is TGTGCCAGCAGCTCGTGGGGGGGTGCTGGAAACACCATATATTTT.